This TCR beta chain was recovered during a study of tumor and adjacent non-tumor tissue in lung cancer. Study-level information: Patients were aged roughly 31 to 76, fewer than twelve men and 5 women, stage I to III.

The template was RNA from unsorted bulk tissue. Newly diagnosed lung cancer patients had thoracic surgery in China, August–November 2014, without prior chemotherapy. A modified ARM-PCR protocol with three rounds of nested PCR amplified TCRbeta. One entry per CDR3 protein results from TCRdb running MiXCR on the multiplex PCR reads. The table lists about 200,000 distinct CDR3 sequences, approximately 74% of them singletons. As regards this clonotype: Its antigen is currently unknown.

Germline loops: CDR1 MNHNS, CDR2 SASEGT. This CDR3 has 14 amino acids. Notes on the study in general: Tumor tissue had significantly higher TCR diversity than normal lung. In normal lung, the top 100 clones were significantly more dominant than in tumor.

The receptor was derived from a man in his 60s with non-small cell lung cancer. Specimen: lung tumor tissue. The chain employs TRBV6-1 and TRBJ1-5; the D gene is possibly TRBD1 (6 bases). The CDR3, as DNA: TGTGTCAACGGGGGGCTTTATAGCAATCAGCCCCAGCATTTT. As protein: CVNGGLYSNQPQHF.